This paragraph covers one TCR beta chain sequence. As yet, its antigen is unknown. This table comes from immunoSEQ multiplex PCR, and its TCRdb copy is limited to in-frame clones, with some not included. The profile shows 70,000 to 80,000 clones, 65% to 90% of them singletons. These data are taken from a study of radiation and T cells in renal cell carcinoma. Study results and caveats: Top tumor clonotypes rose in blood 2 weeks post-radiation, then contracted.

Germline V gives CDR1 MNHNY, CDR2 SVGAGI (reference sequence). The CDR3 has 14 amino acids. Trimming removed 10 bases at V and 2 bases at J, with 17 bases between. Sample time point: blood 2 weeks post-SBRT. Treatment denoted: 15 Gy SBRT to primary tumor, nephrectomy 4 weeks later. The sequences come from blood, collected from a patient whose treatment included radiotherapy and nephrectomy. V gene TRBV6-6 combines with J gene TRBJ1-1, with D uncertain. The clonotype originates from a woman aged 45-60 years with renal cell carcinoma. The CDR3: CATSGPLGNTEAFF. For the CDR3, the DNA is TGTGCCACCTCTGGACCCTTAGGCAACACTGAAGCTTTCTTT.